The rows below give T cell receptor beta chains drawn from one sample of a study of human T cells and chemical hapten exposure. TCRdb processed the RACE reads anew with MiXCR; each CDR3 protein has one entry. The table includes 90,000 to 120,000 distinct CDR3 sequences, 9.5% to 12% detected once. The specimen comprised whole blood, sampled in connection with sensitization to the hapten diphenylcyclopropenone (DPC). The source of these receptors is a middle-aged woman with alopecia areata. Some clones in this sample may be carry-over from other donors' samples. CDR3s include the opening cysteine and the closing phenylalanine or tryptophan. D genes are given only for firm matches. Only part of the rows carry a size: once, few, many, or a class if the clone is expanded.

CASSPLGTSDTQYF | TGTGCCAGCTCACCACTGGGGACTTCAGATACGCAGTATTTT | TRBJ2-3 | . | TRBV18 | few
CASSDLAGGLGVNEQFF | TGCGCCAGCAGCGATCTAGCGGGGGGCCTTGGGGTCAATGAGCAGTTCTTC | TRBJ2-1 | TRBD2 | TRBV4-1 | few
CASSEWGDSKVEAFF | TGTGCCAGCAGTGAATGGGGGGACAGTAAAGTTGAAGCTTTCTTT | TRBJ1-1 | TRBD1 | TRBV2 | .
CSVTKTGTGELFF | TGCAGCGTGACCAAGACAGGCACCGGGGAGCTGTTTTTT | TRBJ2-2 | . | TRBV29-1 | few
CASRIPTDGAEQYF | TGTGCCAGCAGAATTCCCACAGATGGGGCCGAGCAGTACTTC | TRBJ2-7 | . | TRBV11-3 | .
CASSSRDRVANYGYTF | TGTGCCAGCAGTTCCCGGGACAGGGTAGCTAACTATGGCTACACCTTC | TRBJ1-2 | TRBD1 | TRBV9 | few
CASDTLAAGGTFGYTF | TGTGCCAGCGATACCCTCGCCGCAGGGGGCACTTTTGGCTACACCTTC | TRBJ1-2 | TRBD1 | TRBV6-2/TRBV6-3 | .
CASSLVRTSGVQSQFF | TGTGCCAGCAGCTTAGTCCGGACTAGCGGGGTACAGTCCCAGTTCTTC | TRBJ2-1 | TRBD2 | TRBV7-8 | .
CASSLGPTPNYGYTF | TGTGCCAGCAGCTTGGGACCTACCCCTAACTATGGCTACACCTTC | TRBJ1-2 | . | TRBV7-2 | .
CASSYSGAPGYEQYF | TGTGCCAGCAGTTACTCGGGTGCTCCCGGCTACGAGCAGTACTTC | TRBJ2-7 | . | TRBV6-6 | .
CASSPGGGAEEQFF | TGTGCCAGCAGCCCAGGGGGGGGCGCGGAGGAGCAGTTCTTC | TRBJ2-1 | . | TRBV7-9 | many
CASSVGVAEQFF | TGCGCCAGCAGCGTGGGTGTGGCTGAGCAGTTCTTC | TRBJ2-1 | . | TRBV5-1 | many
CASSTRATEAFF | TGTGCCAGCAGCACCAGGGCTACTGAAGCTTTCTTT | TRBJ1-1 | . | TRBV5-4 | many
CASSYSLRELNTGELFF | TGTGCCAGCAGTTACTCTCTTCGTGAGCTAAACACCGGGGAGCTGTTTTTT | TRBJ2-2 | . | TRBV6-5 | few
CASSHQGMGGNQPQHF | TGTGCCAGCAGCCACCAGGGGATGGGTGGCAATCAGCCCCAGCATTTT | TRBJ1-5 | . | TRBV3-1 | few
CASSFVPSGSYEQYF | TGTGCCAGCAGCTTTGTCCCTAGCGGTTCCTACGAGCAGTACTTC | TRBJ2-7 | TRBD2 | TRBV7-2 | few
CASSRTGFGGDTQYF | TGTGCCAGCAGCCGGACCGGGTTCGGCGGGGATACGCAGTATTTT | TRBJ2-3 | . | TRBV7-9 | .
CASSKGQYNSPLHF | TGTGCCAGCAGCAAGGGACAGTATAATTCACCCCTCCACTTT | TRBJ1-6 | TRBD1 | TRBV7-9 | .
CASSLQGQEIYGYTF | TGTGCCAGTAGTCTACAGGGTCAGGAAATCTATGGCTACACCTTC | TRBJ1-2 | . | TRBV19 | .
CASSLAGAGALNIQYF | TGTGCCAGCAGCTTAGCGGGGGCGGGAGCATTGAACATTCAGTACTTC | TRBJ2-4 | . | TRBV7-9 | many
CASSTGTDSYEQYF | TGTGCCAGCAGCACCGGGACAGACTCCTACGAGCAGTACTTC | TRBJ2-7 | TRBD1 | TRBV12-3/TRBV12-4 | .
CASGAAASSYEQYF | TGTGCCAGCGGAGCCGCCGCTAGCTCCTACGAGCAGTACTTC | TRBJ2-7 | . | TRBV7-9 | many
CASSSLTGFEAFF | TGTGCCAGCAGCTCGTTGACAGGGTTTGAAGCTTTCTTT | TRBJ1-1 | TRBD1 | TRBV5-6 | many
CASSETGVQFTSPLHF | TGTGCCAGCAGCGAAACCGGGGTCCAGTTTACTTCACCCCTCCACTTT | TRBJ1-6 | . | TRBV14 | few
CASSVAGGSGTEAFF | TGTGCCAGCAGCGTAGCTGGGGGGTCGGGCACTGAAGCTTTCTTT | TRBJ1-1 | . | TRBV9 | .
CSAREGASHYEQYF | TGCAGTGCTAGAGAGGGTGCGTCCCACTACGAGCAGTACTTC | TRBJ2-7 | . | TRBV20-1 | .
CASNKGSNQPQHF | TGTGCCAGCAATAAGGGAAGCAATCAGCCCCAGCATTTT | TRBJ1-5 | . | TRBV6-2/TRBV6-3 | .
CASSPIASAPMNTGELFF | TGTGCCAGCAGTCCCATTGCTAGCGCCCCGATGAACACCGGGGAGCTGTTTTTT | TRBJ2-2 | . | TRBV7-2 | few
CSAEEGNTSYNEQFF | TGCAGTGCGGAGGAGGGTAATACCTCCTACAATGAGCAGTTCTTC | TRBJ2-1 | . | TRBV20-1 | few
CSARDRGGRVEKLFF | TGCAGTGCTAGAGATCGAGGGGGACGGGTTGAAAAACTGTTTTTT | TRBJ1-4 | . | TRBV20-1 | many
CASSPGGSGETEQFF | TGTGCCAGCAGCCCCGGTGGTAGCGGGGAGACTGAGCAGTTCTTC | TRBJ2-1 | TRBD2 | TRBV7-2 | many
CASSRRTGATDTQYF | TGTGCCAGCAGTCGAAGGACAGGGGCTACAGATACGCAGTATTTT | TRBJ2-3 | TRBD1 | TRBV6-5 | many
CASSPQGDKNEKLFF | TGTGCCAGCAGCCCCCAGGGGGATAAGAATGAAAAACTGTTTTTT | TRBJ1-4 | TRBD1 | TRBV9 | .
CASTLLQGGIGELFF | TGTGCTAGCACCCTGTTACAGGGGGGGATCGGGGAGCTGTTTTTT | TRBJ2-2 | . | TRBV7-7 | many
CASSLAGIAGAPETQYF | TGTGCCAGCAGCTTAGCGGGAATAGCGGGGGCCCCAGAGACCCAGTACTTC | TRBJ2-5 | TRBD2 | TRBV7-2 | many
CASSLFANTEAFF | TGTGCCAGCAGTTTATTTGCGAACACTGAAGCTTTCTTT | TRBJ1-1 | . | TRBV28 | .
CSVDGTGGSYEQYF | TGCAGCGTTGACGGGACTGGCGGGAGTTACGAGCAGTACTTC | TRBJ2-7 | TRBD2 | TRBV29-1 | .
CSVRRELDIYGYTF | TGCAGTGTTCGCCGGGAACTCGATATTTATGGCTACACCTTC | TRBJ1-2 | . | TRBV20-1 | .
CASSLDRGRGEKLFF | TGTGCCAGCAGTCTGGACAGGGGGCGAGGTGAAAAACTGTTTTTT | TRBJ1-4 | TRBD1 | TRBV2 | .
CASSTPRDRYYNQPQHF | TGTGCCAGTAGTACGCCCCGGGACAGATACTACAATCAGCCCCAGCATTTT | TRBJ1-5 | TRBD1 | TRBV19 | .
CSAARLAGDLETQYF | TGCAGTGCTGCGCGTCTAGCGGGAGATTTGGAGACCCAGTACTTC | TRBJ2-5 | TRBD2 | TRBV20-1 | .
CASSAPRGETQYF | TGTGCCAGCTCAGCTCCTAGGGGGGAGACCCAGTACTTC | TRBJ2-5 | . | TRBV18 | few
CASSPLPNQPQHF | TGTGCCAGCAGCCCGCTCCCCAATCAGCCCCAGCATTTT | TRBJ1-5 | . | TRBV7-9 | few
CASSIPRMNTEAFF | TGTGCCAGTAGTATACCGCGGATGAACACTGAAGCTTTCTTT | TRBJ1-1 | . | TRBV19 | .
CATGPGTNRPEAFF | TGTGCCACCGGCCCCGGGACAAACCGACCTGAAGCTTTCTTT | TRBJ1-1 | . | TRBV11-3 | many
CSARDRVIRYEQYF | TGCAGTGCTAGAGATAGGGTAATACGCTACGAGCAGTACTTC | TRBJ2-7 | . | TRBV20-1 | .
CASSLRQGSNQPQHF | TGTGCCAGCAGCCTTCGGCAGGGAAGCAATCAGCCCCAGCATTTT | TRBJ1-5 | . | TRBV7-2 | .